The 7 T cell receptor beta chains below all came from one sample that was sequenced in a study of tumor-infiltrating lymphocytes in localized non-small cell lung cancer. TCRdb's table, derived via immunoSEQ multiplex PCR, lists solely in-frame clones and lacks some. The table shows around 13,000 clones, with approximately 85% occurring only once. Sample: uninvolved lung tissue not adjacent to the tumor. The receptor source for this set is a human donor with non-small cell lung cancer.

This chain connects TRBV7-9 to TRBJ1-4, with 7 bases aligning to TRBD1. J was trimmed by 4 bases and V by 5 bases; bases with no gene match: 7. The CDR3 has 15 amino acids. Germline-derived CDR1 and CDR2 are SEHNR and FQNEAQ (reference sequence). CDR3 region: CASSPRQGGNEKLFF. The DNA for the CDR3 is TGTGCCAGCAGCCCCCGGCAGGGGGGTAATGAAAAACTGTTTTTT. The full variable domain, completed using reference TRBV7-9 and TRBJ1-4, is DTGVSQNPRHKITKRGQNVTFRCDPISEHNRLYWYRQTLGQGPEFLTYFQNEAQLEKSRLLSDRFSAERPKGSFSTLEIQRTEQGDSAMYLCASSPRQGGNEKLFFGSGTQLSVL.

The genes are TRBV18 and TRBJ2-5; 7 bases align to TRBD2. Germline CDR1 and CDR2: KGHSH and LQKENI. V was pared by 2 bases and J by 4 bases, with 7 bases of the junction left unmatched. CDR3 size: 15 residues. The CDR3, as DNA: TGTGCCAGCTCACCAATCGGGAGGAAGGGAGAGACCCAGTACTTC. Its protein is CASSPIGRKGETQYF.

V is TRBV28 and J is TRBJ2-7, with D perhaps TRBD1 (5 bases). This CDR3 contains 12 residues. Trimming left V 4 bases short and J 5 bases short, with 9 bases between. CDR1 MDHEN and CDR2 SYDVKM come from the germline V gene. Here the CDR3 reads CASSSETDEQYF. In nucleotides, the CDR3 is TGTGCCAGCAGTTCGGAGACAGACGAGCAGTACTTC. The entire variable domain, with the rest obtained from reference TRBV28 and TRBJ2-7, is as follows: DVKVTQSSRYLVKRTGEKVFLECVQDMDHENMFWYRQDPGLGLRLIYFSYDVKMKEKGDIPEGYSVSREKKERFSLILESASTNQTSMYLCASSSETDEQYFGPGTRLTVT.

This clone was counted a single time. This chain joins TRBV11-3 and TRBJ2-5; 10 nucleotides line up with TRBD2. Germline loops: CDR1 SGHNT, CDR2 YENEEA. V lost 4 bases, J lost 3 bases, and 5 bases stayed unmatched. This CDR3 contains 15 residues. CDR3: CASSSKAGGKETQYF. CDR3 in DNA: TGTGCCAGCAGCTCCAAAGCGGGGGGGAAAGAGACCCAGTACTTC.

V usage is TRBV14 and J usage is TRBJ2-5; tentative D call: TRBD2 (5 bases). From germline, CDR1 is SGHDN and CDR2 FVKESK. The CDR3 has 12 amino acids. Trimming took 4 bases from V and 4 from J, leaving 7 bases between them. CDR3 bases: TGTGCCAGCAGCCCACTAGGAGAGACCCAGTACTTC. Amino acids: CASSPLGETQYF.

V is TRBV5-1 and J is TRBJ1-2, with 10 bases matching TRBD1. This CDR3 contains 14 residues. The V and J ends lost 1 base and 7 bases, in that order; junction bases with no gene match: 4. Germline CDR1 reads SGHRS; CDR2 reads YFSETQ. The CDR3 here is CASSLIGQGGGYTF. The CDR3 DNA follows: TGCGCCAGCAGCTTGATTGGACAGGGGGGTGGCTACACCTTC.

The chain has TRBV18 and TRBJ2-3, with 7 bases aligning to TRBD2. CDR3 length: 16 residues. The germline V gene encodes CDR1 KGHSH and CDR2 LQKENI. V lost 0 bases and J lost 4; bases outside the gene matches: 7. CDR3 in amino acids: CASSPPRGEGSDTQYF. The CDR3 DNA follows: TGTGCCAGCTCACCACCAAGAGGGGAGGGGTCAGATACGCAGTATTTT.